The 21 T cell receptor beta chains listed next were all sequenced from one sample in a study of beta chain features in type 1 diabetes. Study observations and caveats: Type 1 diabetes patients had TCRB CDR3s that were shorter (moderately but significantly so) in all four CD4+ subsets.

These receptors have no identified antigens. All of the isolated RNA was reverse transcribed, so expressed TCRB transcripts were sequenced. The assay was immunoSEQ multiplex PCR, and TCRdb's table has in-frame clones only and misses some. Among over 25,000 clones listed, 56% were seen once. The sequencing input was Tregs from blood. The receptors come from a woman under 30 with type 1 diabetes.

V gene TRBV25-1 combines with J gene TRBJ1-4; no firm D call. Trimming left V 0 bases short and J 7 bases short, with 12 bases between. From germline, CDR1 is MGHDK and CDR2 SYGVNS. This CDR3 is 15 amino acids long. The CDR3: CASSEYTGEIEKLFF. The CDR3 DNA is TGTGCCAGCAGTGAATATACCGGGGAAATTGAAAAACTGTTTTTT.

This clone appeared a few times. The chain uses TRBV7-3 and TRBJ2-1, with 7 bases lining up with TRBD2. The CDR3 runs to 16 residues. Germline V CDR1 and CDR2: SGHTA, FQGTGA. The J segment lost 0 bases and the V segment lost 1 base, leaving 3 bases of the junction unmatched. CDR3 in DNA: TGTGCCAGCAGCTTAAACGGGGGGAGCTCCTACAATGAGCAGTTCTTC. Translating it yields CASSLNGGSSYNEQFF. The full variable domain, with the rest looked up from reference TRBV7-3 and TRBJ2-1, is GAGVSQTPSNKVTEKGKYVELRCDPISGHTALYWYRQSLGQGPEFLIYFQGTGAADDSGLPNDRFFAVRPEGSVSTLKIQRTERGDSAVYLCASSLNGGSSYNEQFFGPGTRLTVL.

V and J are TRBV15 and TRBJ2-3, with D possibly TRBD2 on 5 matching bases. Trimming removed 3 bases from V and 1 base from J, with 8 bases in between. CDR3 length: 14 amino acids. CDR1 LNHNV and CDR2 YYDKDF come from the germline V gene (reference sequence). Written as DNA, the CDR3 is TGTGCCACCAGCAGGACCGGGGGCACAGATACGCAGTATTTT. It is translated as CATSRTGGTDTQYF. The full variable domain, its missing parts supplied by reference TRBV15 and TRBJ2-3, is DAMVIQNPRYQVTQFGKPVTLSCSQTLNHNVMYWYQQKSSQAPKLLFHYYDKDFNNEADTPDNFQSRRPNTSFCFLDIRSPGLGDTAMYLCATSRTGGTDTQYFGPGTRLTVL.

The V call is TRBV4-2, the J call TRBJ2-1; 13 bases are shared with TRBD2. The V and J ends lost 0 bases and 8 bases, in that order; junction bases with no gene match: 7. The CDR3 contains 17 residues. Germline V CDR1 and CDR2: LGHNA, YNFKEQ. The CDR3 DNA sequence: TGTGCCAGCAGCCAAGATTGGACTAGCGGGAGTTCCGATGAGCAGTTCTTC. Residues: CASSQDWTSGSSDEQFF.

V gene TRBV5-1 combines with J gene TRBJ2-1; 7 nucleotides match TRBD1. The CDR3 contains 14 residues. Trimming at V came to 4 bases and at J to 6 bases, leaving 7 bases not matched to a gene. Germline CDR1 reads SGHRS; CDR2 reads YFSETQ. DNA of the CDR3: TGCGCCAGCAGCGACCGGGACAGTGGCAATGAGCAGTTCTTC. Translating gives CASSDRDSGNEQFF.

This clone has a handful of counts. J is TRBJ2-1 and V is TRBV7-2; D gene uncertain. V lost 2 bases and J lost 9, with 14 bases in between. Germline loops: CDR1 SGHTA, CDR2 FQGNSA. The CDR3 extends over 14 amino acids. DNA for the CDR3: TGTGCCAGCAGCTTAATGGGCCTCTCAGGTGAGCAGTTCTTC. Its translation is CASSLMGLSGEQFF.

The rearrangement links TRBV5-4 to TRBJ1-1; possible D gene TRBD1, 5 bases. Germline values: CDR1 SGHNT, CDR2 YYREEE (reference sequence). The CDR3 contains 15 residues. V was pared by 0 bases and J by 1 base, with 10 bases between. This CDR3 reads CASSLDGQGNTEAFF. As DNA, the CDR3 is TGTGCCAGCAGCTTGGACGGGCAGGGGAACACTGAAGCTTTCTTT.

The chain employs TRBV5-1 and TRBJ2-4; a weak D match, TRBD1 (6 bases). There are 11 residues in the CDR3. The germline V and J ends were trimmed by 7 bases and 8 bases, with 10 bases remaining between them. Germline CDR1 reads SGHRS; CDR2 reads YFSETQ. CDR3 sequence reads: CASGAGDIQYF. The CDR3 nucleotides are TGCGCCAGCGGGGCAGGGGACATTCAGTACTTC.

DNA for the CDR3: TGTGCCAGCAGTTCGAAGCGGGCACACAATGAGCAGTTCTTC. Protein: CASSSKRAHNEQFF. The chain joins TRBV27 to TRBJ2-1, with a possible D match to TRBD2 (6 bases). The V and J ends lost 4 bases and 5 bases respectively, with 12 bases between them. This CDR3 has 14 amino acids. CDR1 and CDR2 from the germline V gene are MNHEY and SMNVEV (reference sequence).

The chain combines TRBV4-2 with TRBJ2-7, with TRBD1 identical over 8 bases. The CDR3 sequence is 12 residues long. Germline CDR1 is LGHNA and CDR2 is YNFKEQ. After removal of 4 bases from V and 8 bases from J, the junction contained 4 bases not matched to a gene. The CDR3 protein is CASSPGQGQQYF. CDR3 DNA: TGTGCCAGCAGCCCAGGACAGGGACAGCAGTACTTC.

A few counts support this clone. The CDR3 sequence is CASSPDRAQETQYF. In nucleotides, the CDR3 is TGTGCCAGCAGCCCCGACAGGGCTCAAGAGACCCAGTACTTC. The chain is built from TRBV7-8 and TRBJ2-5; 7 nucleotides line up with TRBD1. This CDR3 contains 14 residues. Germline assignment: CDR1 SGHVS and CDR2 FQNEAQ. V was pared by 5 bases and J by 2 bases, with 5 bases of the junction left unmatched.

The CDR3, as DNA: TGTGCCAGCTCACCGCGGGACGGCTACGAGCAGTACTTC. Encoded protein: CASSPRDGYEQYF. The V call is TRBV18, the J call TRBJ2-7; D is perhaps TRBD2 (6 bases). CDR3 size: 13 residues. The V and J ends lost 3 bases and 3 bases respectively, with 9 bases between them. Germline assignment: CDR1 KGHSH and CDR2 LQKENI.

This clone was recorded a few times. This CDR3 is CASSRDSPVGELFF. CDR3 coding DNA: TGTGCCAGCAGTCGGGACAGTCCGGTCGGGGAGCTGTTTTTT. The chain joins TRBV7-2 to TRBJ2-2, with 7 bases fitting TRBD1. Per the germline V gene, CDR1 is SGHTA and CDR2 is FQGNSA. The CDR3 has 14 amino acids. The V and J ends lost 6 bases and 7 bases, in that order; junction bases with no gene match: 8.

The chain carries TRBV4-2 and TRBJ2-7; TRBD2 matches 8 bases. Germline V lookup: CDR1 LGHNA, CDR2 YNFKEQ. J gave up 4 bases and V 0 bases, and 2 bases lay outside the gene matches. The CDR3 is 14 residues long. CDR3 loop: CASSQDGGRYEQYF. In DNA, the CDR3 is TGTGCCAGCAGCCAAGATGGCGGGAGGTACGAGCAGTACTTC.

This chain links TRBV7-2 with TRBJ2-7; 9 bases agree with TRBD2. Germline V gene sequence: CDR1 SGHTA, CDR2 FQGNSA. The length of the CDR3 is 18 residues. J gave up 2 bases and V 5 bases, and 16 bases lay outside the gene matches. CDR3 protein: CASSRTGREGGWAYEQYV. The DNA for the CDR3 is TGTGCCAGCAGCCGAACAGGGCGGGAGGGGGGTTGGGCCTACGAGCAGTACGTC.

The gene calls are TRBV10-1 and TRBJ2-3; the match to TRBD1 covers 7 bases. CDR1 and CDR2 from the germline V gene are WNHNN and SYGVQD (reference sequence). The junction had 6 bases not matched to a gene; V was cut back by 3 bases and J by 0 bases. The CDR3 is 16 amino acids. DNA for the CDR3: TGCGCCAGCAGTGACCCGGGACAGCCTAGCACAGATACGCAGTATTTT. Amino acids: CASSDPGQPSTDTQYF.

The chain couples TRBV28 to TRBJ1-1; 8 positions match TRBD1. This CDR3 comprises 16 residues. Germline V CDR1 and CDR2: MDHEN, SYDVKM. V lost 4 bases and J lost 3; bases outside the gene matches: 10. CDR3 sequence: CASSSTGDPADTEAFF. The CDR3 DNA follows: TGTGCCAGCAGTTCGACAGGGGACCCTGCGGACACTGAAGCTTTCTTT.

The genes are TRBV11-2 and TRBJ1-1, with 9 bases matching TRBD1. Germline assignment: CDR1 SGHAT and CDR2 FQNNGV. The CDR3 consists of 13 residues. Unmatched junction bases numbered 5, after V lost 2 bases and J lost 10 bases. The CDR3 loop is CASSLQRQGGAFF. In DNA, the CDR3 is TGTGCCAGCAGCTTACAAAGACAGGGGGGAGCTTTCTTT.

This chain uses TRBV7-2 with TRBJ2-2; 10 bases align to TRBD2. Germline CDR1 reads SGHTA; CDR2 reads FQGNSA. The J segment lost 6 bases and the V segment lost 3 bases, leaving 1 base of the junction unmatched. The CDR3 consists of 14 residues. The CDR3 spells CASSFTSGAGELFF. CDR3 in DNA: TGTGCCAGCAGCTTTACTAGCGGGGCCGGGGAGCTGTTTTTT.

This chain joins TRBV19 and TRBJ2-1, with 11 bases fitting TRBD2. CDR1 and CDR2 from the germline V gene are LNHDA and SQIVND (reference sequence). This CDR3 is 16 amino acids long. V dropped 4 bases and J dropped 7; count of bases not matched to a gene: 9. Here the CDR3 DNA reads TGTGCCAGTAGTACCCGAACTAGCGGGAGACGGAATGAGCAGTTCTTC. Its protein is CASSTRTSGRRNEQFF.

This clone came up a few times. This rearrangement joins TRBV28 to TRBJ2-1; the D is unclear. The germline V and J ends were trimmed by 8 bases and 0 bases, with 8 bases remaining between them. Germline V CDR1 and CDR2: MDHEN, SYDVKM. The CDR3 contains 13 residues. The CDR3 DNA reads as TGTGCCAGCTTGGCAAGCTCCTACAATGAGCAGTTCTTC. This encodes CASLASSYNEQFF.